The 9 T cell receptor beta chains below were found in one sample sequenced in a study of radiotherapy plus CTLA-4 blockade in lung cancer. TCRdb's table, derived via immunoSEQ multiplex PCR, lists solely in-frame clones and lacks some. Of approximately 80,000 clones detected, roughly 74% appear once; the ten largest clones hold roughly a tenth. This specimen consisted of peripheral blood, obtained from a patient treated with radiotherapy plus ipilimumab. The source of these receptors is a human donor with non-small cell lung cancer whose response to radiotherapy plus ipilimumab could not be evaluated.

The rearrangement uses TRBV27 and TRBJ1-2, with D uncertain. Trimming removed 6 bases from V and 8 bases from J, with 13 bases in between. This CDR3 is built from 12 residues. The V gene's germline CDR1 is MNHEY and CDR2 SMNVEV (reference sequence). The CDR3 DNA reads as TGTGCCAGCAGACAGTCTATTGGGGGCTACACCTTC. Protein: CASRQSIGGYTF.

The chain employs TRBV4-3 and TRBJ1-1; 8 nucleotides line up with TRBD1. Germline CDR1 is LGHNA and CDR2 is YSLEER. With V trimmed by 2 bases and J by 6 bases, 2 bases remained unmatched. This CDR3 contains 13 residues. This chain's CDR3 is CASSQRDRSEAFF. In DNA, the CDR3 is TGCGCCAGCAGCCAAAGGGACAGGTCTGAAGCTTTCTTT.

This clone was recorded only once. V usage is TRBV27 and J usage is TRBJ2-7; the match to TRBD1 covers 8 bases. The CDR3 is made up of 14 amino acids. Per germline, CDR1 MNHEY and CDR2 SMNVEV (reference sequence). The V and J ends lost 2 bases and 3 bases, in that order; junction bases with no gene match: 3. CDR3 coding DNA: TGTGCCAGCAGTTTAAGGGACAGGAACTACGAGCAGTACTTC. The encoded protein is CASSLRDRNYEQYF.

V and J are TRBV4-3 and TRBJ2-7; a weak D match, TRBD1 (5 bases). With 4 bases removed from V and 0 bases from J, the gap between germline ends came to 10 bases. Germline V gene data show CDR1 as LGHNA and CDR2 as YSLEER. The length of the CDR3 is 14 residues. The DNA of the CDR3 is TGCGCCAGCAGCCTTGCGACAGCCTCCTACGAGCAGTACTTC. It codes for CASSLATASYEQYF.

There are a few counts of this clone. A far larger clone is only one base removed, so a read error is likely. The identical CDR3 is also encoded by other nucleotide sequences in the sample. The chain uses TRBV7-9 and TRBJ1-5; 9 nucleotides line up with TRBD1. The CDR3 covers 16 residues. V shed 5 bases, J shed 4 bases, and the junction held 9 bases outside the gene matches. Germline CDR1 and CDR2: SEHNR and FQNEAQ (reference sequence). In DNA, the CDR3 is TGTGCCAGCAGCCAGACACGACAGGGGGGGAATCAGCCCCAGCATTTT. As protein: CASSQTRQGGNQPQHF.

The chain is built from TRBV11-2 and TRBJ1-1, with D perhaps matching TRBD1 (6 bases). CDR3 length: 16 residues. V was trimmed by 2 bases and J by 2 bases, leaving 15 bases between them. Germline assignment: CDR1 SGHAT and CDR2 FQNNGV. The chain's CDR3 is CASSLWGGGRNTEAFF. The CDR3 DNA reads TGTGCCAGCAGCTTATGGGGCGGGGGGCGAAACACTGAAGCTTTCTTT.

This chain uses TRBV19 with TRBJ1-4; weak D call: TRBD1 (5 bases). V lost 9 bases, J lost 2 bases, and 10 bases lay in between. There are 13 residues in the CDR3. CDR1 and CDR2 from the germline V gene are LNHDA and SQIVND (reference sequence). Written as DNA, the CDR3 is TGTGCCAGCTCAGGGACTACTAATGAAAAACTGTTTTTT. It specifies CASSGTTNEKLFF.

The V gene is TRBV4-3, the J gene TRBJ2-5; the match to TRBD2 covers 9 bases. Gene TRBJ2-7 matches the end of the DNA better, so the J call may be wrong. Germline CDR1 and CDR2: LGHNA and YSLEER. CDR3 length: 15 residues. The CDR3 spells CASSQEAGGQYEQYF. The CDR3 DNA is TGCGCCAGCAGCCAAGAAGCGGGGGGACAATACGAGCAGTACTTC.

This chain links TRBV5-4 with TRBJ1-1; 7 nucleotides agree with TRBD1. Germline CDR1 is SGHNT and CDR2 is YYREEE (reference sequence). With 3 bases clipped from V and 4 bases from J, the junction kept 9 bases outside the gene matches. CDR3 length equals 15 residues. The CDR3 DNA sequence: TGTGCCAGCAGCTCCAACAGCCGGGACAGCACTGAAGCTTTCTTT. Translating it yields CASSSNSRDSTEAFF.